The rows below give T cell receptor beta chains drawn from one sample of a study of identical twins. TCRdb itself ran the 5' RACE reads through MiXCR, one entry per CDR3 protein. The sample lists roughly 1.6 million distinct CDR3 sequences, around 33% occurring once. What was sequenced was cord blood. These receptors were taken from a newborn girl in good health. CDR3s include the opening cysteine and the closing phenylalanine or tryptophan. A D gene is named only where the DNA matches it firmly. Size is stated for part of the rows, as once, few or many counts, or as a class when the clone is expanded.

v_gene	j_gene	abundance	d_gene	CDR3nt	CDR3aa
TRBV5-1	TRBJ2-1	few	.	TGCGCCAGCAGCTTGGCAACCGGGATGAGATACAATGAGCAGTTCTTC	CASSLATGMRYNEQFF
TRBV20-1	TRBJ2-1	.	.	TGCAGTGCTAGCCGGCTGCCCGCCCCCCAGTTCTTC	CSASRLPAPQFF
TRBV5-5	TRBJ2-7	once	.	TGTGCCAGCAGCTTGGACAGGGACTTCTACGAGCAGTACTTC	CASSLDRDFYEQYF
TRBV6-5	TRBJ1-5	.	.	TGTGCCAGCAGTTGGGGGGCCGGTCAGCCCCAGCATTTT	CASSWGAGQPQHF
TRBV29-1	TRBJ1-2	few	.	TGCAGCGTTATAAGGGGGGGGCAGTACTATGGCTACACCTTC	CSVIRGGQYYGYTF
TRBV27	TRBJ2-7	.	TRBD1	TGTGCCAGCAAGGGACAGGGGGCGACCGAGCAGTACTTC	CASKGQGATEQYF
TRBV7-2	TRBJ1-2	.	TRBD1	TGTGCCAGCAGCTTAGCATATTTCGGACAGGGGAGTCCTGGCTACACCTTC	CASSLAYFGQGSPGYTF
TRBV5-1	TRBJ2-4	.	TRBD2	TGCGCCAGCAGCTTGGCACTAGCGACCCTAACCTACAATGAGCAGTACTTC	CASSLALATLTYNEQYF
TRBV4-2	TRBJ2-3	.	TRBD2	TGTGCCATCAGTAAGGGACTAGCGGGAGGAGGGCTCACAGATACGCAGTATTTT	CAISKGLAGGGLTDTQYF
TRBV2	TRBJ1-6	.	.	TGTGCCAGCAGTGGAAAGGGACTAAATAATTCACCCCTCCACTTT	CASSGKGLNNSPLHF
TRBV10-3	TRBJ2-1	few	TRBD2	TGTGCCATCAGTACCGGGCTAGCGGGGCAGTTCTTC	CAISTGLAGQFF
TRBV2	TRBJ1-3	.	.	TGTGCCAGCAGTGAAGAGAGCTCTGGAAACACCATATATTTT	CASSEESSGNTIYF
TRBV20-1	TRBJ2-3	once	TRBD1	TGCAGTGCTAGAACTCCCCCGGGACAGGGAAGAGCGGATACGCAGTATTTT	CSARTPPGQGRADTQYF
TRBV5-4	TRBJ2-2	.	TRBD2	TGTGCCAGCACCTCTTTAGCGGGAACGGGCACCGGGGAGCTGTTTTTT	CASTSLAGTGTGELFF
TRBV14	TRBJ1-4	few	.	TGTGCCAGCAGCTACCGACAGGTCCCTGGGAATGAAAAACTGTTTTTT	CASSYRQVPGNEKLFF
TRBV7-2	TRBJ1-6	few	.	TGTGCCAGCAGGCGAATCTTGGGCAGGCCCTCACCCCTCCACTTT	CASRRILGRPSPLHF
TRBV11-2	TRBJ2-4	.	TRBD2	TGTGCCAGCAGCTTCTTAGCGGGAGATCAAGCCAAAAACATTCAGTACTTC	CASSFLAGDQAKNIQYF
TRBV6-1	TRBJ1-4	.	.	TGTGCCAGCAGTGAACCTTTCCAACTGTTTTTT	CASSEPFQLFF
TRBV20-1	TRBJ2-5	.	.	TGCAGTGGTGGAACTCCCGGCAATGAGCAGTACTTC	CSGGTPGNEQYF
TRBV10-2	TRBJ2-5	.	.	TGCGCCAGCAGTGAGTCGAGATTTTCAAGGGGGCAAGAGACCCAGTACTTC	CASSESRFSRGQETQYF
TRBV5-1	TRBJ2-7	.	TRBD1	TGCGCCAGCAGCTTGGGGACAGGGGGCTTCCGAGGGCACGAGCAGTACTTC	CASSLGTGGFRGHEQYF
TRBV15	TRBJ1-1	few	.	TGTGCCACCAGCAGAGACAGGGATAGATGGGAAGCTTTCTTT	CATSRDRDRWEAFF
TRBV20-1	TRBJ1-2	.	.	TGCAGTGCTAGAGGTACTCAGGGGATGGGCTATGGCTACACCTTC	CSARGTQGMGYGYTF
TRBV18	TRBJ1-2	.	.	TGTGCCAGCTCACCGGTAGAGTATAACCGCTACACCTTC	CASSPVEYNRYTF
TRBV7-9	TRBJ1-1	.	TRBD1	TGTGCCAGCAGCCGGCCGACAGGGCCGGACACTGAAGCTTTCTTT	CASSRPTGPDTEAFF